One T cell receptor beta chain is described in this entry. Its antigen is as yet unknown. V was shortened by 6 bases and J by 2 bases, with 18 bases between the two germline ends. The V gene's germline CDR1 is ENHRY and CDR2 SYGVKD. This CDR3 contains 16 residues. The sample is drawn from a study of response to subunit inactivated influenza vaccine. Overall study results and limits: The authors put forward the suggestion that each seasonal influenza vaccination may bring in only a limited number of new T cells.

TCRdb redid the calling of the RT-PCR reads with MiXCR, one entry per CDR3 protein. This table has roughly 670,000 distinct CDR3 sequences, 14% appearing once. V gene TRBV10-3 combines with J gene TRBJ2-3; no clear D. Material: PBMCs from blood, obtained about 14 days before vaccination. This sequence originates from a man between 45 and 60 years old who received an inactivated influenza vaccine. The CDR3 DNA reads TGTGCCATCAGATCCGCGGCGTCCCTAGTCACAGATACGCAGTATTTT. The encoded protein is CAIRSAASLVTDTQYF.